Listed here is a single TCR beta chain. iRepertoire HTBI primers and Arm-PCR of CDR3 regions built TCR beta libraries. MiXCR, run by TCRdb on the multiplex PCR reads, gives a single entry per CDR3 protein. The sample has 680,000 or so distinct CDR3 sequences; 16% are singletons. The data belong to a study of regulatory T cells in long-lasting Graves disease. Time point denoted: newly diagnosed GD, antithyroid drugs for less than 3 months. RNA extracted from PBMCs served as the sequencing template. The data also belong to a second study, concerning T cells in Graves' hyperthyroidism and ophthalmopathy. That report adds: First-round RT-PCR with HTBI primers amplified the TCR CDR3 region.

The material was peripheral blood mononuclear cells (PBMCs), obtained at new diagnosis, from a patient treated with antithyroid drugs. The sequence was obtained from a woman aged 25-40 years with Graves disease.

In DNA form, the CDR3 reads TGTGCCAGCAGTTCGGGACAGGGGGCGAATCGCCCTGGGGCCAACGTCCTGACTTTC. Protein: CASSSGQGANRPGANVLTF. This rearrangement joins TRBV6-9 to TRBJ2-6; 12 positions agree with TRBD1. CDR1 is MNHGY, CDR2 SVAAGI, per germline. With V trimmed by 4 bases and J by 2 bases, 9 bases remained unmatched. The CDR3 is 19 residues long.